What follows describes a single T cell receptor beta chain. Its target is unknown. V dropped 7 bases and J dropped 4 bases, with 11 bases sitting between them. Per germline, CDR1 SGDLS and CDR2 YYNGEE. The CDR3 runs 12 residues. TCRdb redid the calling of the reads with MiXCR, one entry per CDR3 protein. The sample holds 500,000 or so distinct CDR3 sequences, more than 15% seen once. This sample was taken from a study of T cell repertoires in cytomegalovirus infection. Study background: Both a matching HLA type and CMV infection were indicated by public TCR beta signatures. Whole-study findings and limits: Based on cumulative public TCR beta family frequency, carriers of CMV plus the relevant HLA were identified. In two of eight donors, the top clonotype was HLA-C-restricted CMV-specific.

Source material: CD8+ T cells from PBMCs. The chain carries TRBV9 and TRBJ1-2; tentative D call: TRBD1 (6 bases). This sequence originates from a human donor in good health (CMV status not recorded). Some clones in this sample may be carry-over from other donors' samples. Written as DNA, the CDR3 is TGTGCCAGCTCGGGGGGGCCCTATGGCTACACCTTC. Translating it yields CASSGGPYGYTF.